The 6 T cell receptor beta chains reported below all come from one sample, sequenced in a study of early T cells in non-severe SARS-CoV-2 infection. TCRdb re-derived calls from the 5' RACE reads in MiXCR, one entry per CDR3 protein. The data hold 70,000 to 95,000 distinct CDR3 sequences, with 11% to 15% observed a single time. The specimen was whole blood. Every receptor here comes from an adult who was a healthcare worker with PCR-confirmed SARS-CoV-2 infection or an uninfected control (not recorded which).

This clonotype was found a few times. This rearrangement joins TRBV6-8 to TRBJ2-7; the D gene is possibly TRBD1 (6 bases). Germline CDR1 is MNHGY and CDR2 is SAAAGT. The length of the CDR3 is 12 residues. Trimming shortened V by 7 bases and J by 0 bases, and 7 bases separated the two germline ends. DNA of the CDR3: TGTGCCAGCAAGGGGGACTCCTACGAGCAGTACTTC. This encodes CASKGDSYEQYF.

Here the CDR3 reads CARELAGAEETQYF. The CDR3 DNA reads as TGTGCCAGAGAACTAGCGGGGGCAGAAGAGACCCAGTACTTC. The chain carries TRBV12-3 or TRBV12-4 and TRBJ2-5; 11 bases align to TRBD2. V dropped 9 bases and J dropped 3; count of bases not matched to a gene: 6. This CDR3 has 14 amino acids.

This sequence joins TRBV19 and TRBJ2-3, with TRBD2 matching over 8 bases. Germline V gives CDR1 LNHDA, CDR2 SQIVND (reference sequence). V trimming: 11 bases; J trimming: 4 bases; junction bases outside the gene matches: 17. The CDR3 runs to 16 residues. The CDR3 reads CAARETSGGGPDTQYF. The DNA for the CDR3 is TGTGCCGCCCGTGAGACGTCGGGAGGGGGGCCAGATACGCAGTATTTT.

This clonotype was observed a single time. The chain is built from TRBV9 and TRBJ2-3; D is unresolved. The CDR3 covers 14 residues. Trimming took off 3 bases at V and 3 bases at J, with 11 bases between the two ends. The germline CDR1 and CDR2 sequences are SGDLS and YYNGEE. DNA for the CDR3: TGTGCCAGCAGCGGGTTAGTAGCTACAGATACGCAGTATTTT. Protein: CASSGLVATDTQYF.

The chain links TRBV5-1 to TRBJ1-1; 8 bases match TRBD1. Trimming cost V 4 bases and J 5 bases; bases outside gene matches: 4. The CDR3 runs 13 residues. Germline loops: CDR1 SGHRS, CDR2 YFSETQ. The CDR3 protein is CASSGDRQTEAFF. CDR3 DNA: TGCGCCAGCAGCGGGGACAGGCAAACTGAAGCTTTCTTT.

V usage is TRBV12-3 or TRBV12-4 and J usage is TRBJ2-7; D is unresolved. V lost 8 bases to trimming and J lost 5 bases, with 25 bases between them. This CDR3 is 16 amino acids long. The CDR3 loop is CASSLSRQYGMDEQYF. DNA of the CDR3: TGTGCCAGCTCCCTCAGTAGGCAATATGGGATGGACGAGCAGTACTTC.